This T cell receptor beta chain derives from a study of CD8 T cells in Susac syndrome. Random hexamers were used to reverse transcribe the RNA input (roughly 0.5 to 1 ug). MiXCR, run by TCRdb on the immunoSEQ multiplex PCR reads, gives a single entry per CDR3 protein. The table includes 150,000 to 200,000 distinct CDR3 sequences, roughly 95% detected once. Trimming removed 3 bases from V and 6 bases from J, with 20 bases in between. This CDR3 spans 15 amino acids. Germline assignment: CDR1 SQVTM and CDR2 ANQGSEA. The source of this sequence is a human donor with multiple sclerosis. This sequence joins TRBV29-1 and TRBJ1-1; TRBD1 might be the D (6 bases). The specimen was CD4+ T cells from PBMCs. As DNA, the CDR3 is TGCAGCGTTGAGTTCCTGGGCAGCAAGGGGGCTGAAGCTTTCTTT. This sequence encodes CSVEFLGSKGAEAFF. Full variable domain (rest looked up from reference TRBV29-1 and TRBJ1-1): SAVISQKPSRDICQRGTSLTIQCQVDSQVTMMFWYRQQPGQSLTLIATANQGSEATYESGFVIDKFPISRPNLTFSTLTVSNMSPEDSSIYLCSVEFLGSKGAEAFFGQGTRLTVV.